The 20 T cell receptor beta chains below come from one sample, sequenced in a study of blood T cell repertoires in COVID-19. This table comes from immunoSEQ multiplex PCR, and its TCRdb copy is limited to in-frame clones, with some not included. Counted here are just over 150,000 clones, roughly 79% occurring once; the ten biggest clones make up 22%. Material: peripheral blood. Every receptor here comes from an elderly woman with acute or convalescent COVID-19.

The V gene is TRBV7-9, the J gene TRBJ1-2; D gene unclear. In germline, CDR1 is SEHNR, CDR2 FQNEAQ (reference sequence). The CDR3 loop spans 15 amino acids. V shed 0 bases and J shed 1 base, with 9 bases lying between them. The CDR3 DNA reads as TGTGCCAGCAGCTTAGCGCAAGGCGGTAACTATGGCTACACCTTC. Its protein is CASSLAQGGNYGYTF.

This chain joins TRBV19 and TRBJ1-2; D perhaps matches TRBD1 (6 bases). V gave up 1 base and J gave up 7 bases, with 10 bases separating them. This CDR3 spans 13 amino acids. Germline CDR1 LNHDA, CDR2 SQIVND (reference sequence). This chain's CDR3 is CASSIVHRAGYTF. In DNA form, the CDR3 reads TGTGCCAGTAGTATAGTTCACAGGGCTGGCTACACCTTC. The full variable domain, completed using reference TRBV19 and TRBJ1-2, is DGGITQSPKYLFRKEGQNVTLSCEQNLNHDAMYWYRQDPGQGLRLIYYSQIVNDFQKGDIAEGYSVSREKKESFPLTVTSAQKNPTAFYLCASSIVHRAGYTFGSGTRLTVV.

The chain carries TRBV7-9 and TRBJ2-5; 13 nucleotides match TRBD2. V lost 5 bases, J lost 5 bases, and 5 bases stayed unmatched. Germline V lookup: CDR1 SEHNR, CDR2 FQNEAQ (reference sequence). The CDR3 is 15 amino acids. The CDR3 region is CASSPGLAGYETQYF. Here the CDR3 DNA reads TGTGCCAGCAGCCCGGGACTAGCGGGATATGAGACCCAGTACTTC.

The chain is built from TRBV30 and TRBJ1-3; 8 bases match TRBD1. This CDR3 region has 17 residues. Germline-derived CDR1 and CDR2 are GTSNPN and SVGIG (reference sequence). Trimming took 2 bases from V and 0 from J; bases not matched to a gene: 9. CDR3 amino acids: CAWSKKTGGSSGNTIYF. CDR3 DNA: TGTGCCTGGAGTAAAAAAACAGGGGGTTCCTCTGGAAACACCATATATTTT.

The chain employs TRBV14 and TRBJ1-2; D might be TRBD1 (5 bases). The CDR3 consists of 15 residues. Germline CDR1 is SGHDN and CDR2 is FVKESK. Trimming left V 1 base short and J 8 bases short, with 17 bases between. The CDR3 sequence is CASSQAPTVDGGYTF. CDR3 bases: TGTGCCAGCAGCCAAGCCCCGACAGTCGATGGAGGCTACACCTTC.

The V call is TRBV24-1, the J call TRBJ2-3; 10 bases are shared with TRBD2. Germline V gives CDR1 KGHDR, CDR2 SFDVKD. The CDR3 sequence is 16 residues long. V was pared by 8 bases and J by 8 bases, with 15 bases of the junction left unmatched. The chain's CDR3 is CATTNLLAGGRCTQYF. In DNA form, the CDR3 reads TGTGCCACCACCAACTTGTTAGCGGGGGGACGATGTACGCAGTATTTT.

This chain joins TRBV29-1 and TRBJ2-3; TRBD2 agrees at 9 bases. CDR3 size: 13 residues. CDR1 is SQVTM, CDR2 ANQGSEA, per germline. J was trimmed by 2 bases and V by 6 bases; bases with no gene match: 3. CDR3 amino acids: CSVRLAATDTQYF. The CDR3, as DNA: TGCAGCGTGAGACTAGCGGCCACAGATACGCAGTATTTT.

The rearrangement links TRBV2 to TRBJ1-5; D not certain. The ends were cut back, 6 bases at V and 0 bases at J, with 9 bases in the middle. Germline loops: CDR1 SNHLY, CDR2 FYNNEI. The CDR3 has 14 amino acids. The CDR3 region has the DNA TGTGCCAGCAGCCCCTCTCTTAGCAATCAGCCCCAGCATTTT. It yields the protein CASSPSLSNQPQHF.

This chain links TRBV19 with TRBJ2-7, with D possibly TRBD2 on 5 matching bases. The CDR3 extends over 16 amino acids. Germline V lookup: CDR1 LNHDA, CDR2 SQIVND (reference sequence). V dropped 0 bases and J dropped 1 base, with 13 bases sitting between them. CDR3 region: CASSIDPWTGSYEQYF. CDR3 nucleotides: TGTGCCAGTAGTATAGATCCTTGGACTGGGTCCTACGAGCAGTACTTC.

This clone was picked up a small number of times. The chain is built from TRBV5-5 and TRBJ1-3; D is unclear. V was pared by 0 bases and J by 0 bases, with 7 bases between. There are 15 residues in the CDR3. Germline CDR1 is SGHKS and CDR2 is YYEKEE (reference sequence). CDR3 sequence: CASSLGLSSGNTIYF. The CDR3 DNA reads as TGTGCCAGCAGCTTGGGTTTGAGCTCTGGAAACACCATATATTTT.

This clone was found a few times. J is TRBJ2-1 and V is TRBV7-2, with 7 bases lining up with TRBD2. Germline-derived CDR1 and CDR2 are SGHTA and FQGNSA. The trim removed 2 bases at V and 4 bases at J, leaving 5 bases unmatched. The CDR3 runs to 15 residues. The DNA for the CDR3 is TGTGCCAGCAGCTTAACTAGCGCCAGTTACAATGAGCAGTTCTTC. Its translation: CASSLTSASYNEQFF.

The chain links TRBV27 to TRBJ2-2; 8 nucleotides match TRBD1. After removal of 3 bases from V and 5 bases from J, the junction contained 14 bases not matched to a gene. CDR1 is MNHEY, CDR2 SMNVEV, per germline (reference sequence). The CDR3 extends over 18 amino acids. CDR3 residues: CASSFGRTGIDLTGELFF. In DNA form, the CDR3 reads TGTGCCAGCAGTTTTGGCAGGACAGGGATCGATCTAACCGGGGAGCTGTTTTTT.

This sequence joins TRBV24-1 and TRBJ2-1; 8 nucleotides align to TRBD1. Germline V gives CDR1 KGHDR, CDR2 SFDVKD. The CDR3 loop spans 18 amino acids. V shed 0 bases and J 2 bases; nucleotides not matched to a gene: 8. CDR3 sequence reads: CATSDLQRRTGPYNEQFF. CDR3 sequence (DNA): TGTGCCACCAGTGATTTGCAAAGGAGGACAGGGCCCTACAATGAGCAGTTCTTC.

V and J are TRBV6-5 and TRBJ1-2, with D maybe TRBD1 (6 bases). The CDR3 loop spans 12 amino acids. The germline V gene has CDR1 MNHEY and CDR2 SVGAGI. Trimming took 6 bases from V and 7 from J, leaving 12 bases between them. The CDR3 loop is CASRGTNRGYTF. Written as DNA, the CDR3 is TGTGCCAGCAGGGGGACAAACCGTGGCTACACCTTC.

The V call is TRBV7-9, the J call TRBJ1-1; 7 bases agree with TRBD1. The CDR3 totals 15 residues. CDR1 and CDR2 (germline): SEHNR, FQNEAQ (reference sequence). Trimming took 5 bases from V and 0 from J; bases not matched to a gene: 6. The CDR3 sequence: CASSRQGALNTEAFF. In DNA, the CDR3 is TGTGCCAGCAGCCGACAGGGCGCCCTGAACACTGAAGCTTTCTTT. Based on the CDR3 plus reference TRBV7-9 and TRBJ1-1, the full variable domain is DTGVSQNPRHKITKRGQNVTFRCDPISEHNRLYWYRQTLGQGPEFLTYFQNEAQLEKSRLLSDRFSAERPKGSFSTLEIQRTEQGDSAMYLCASSRQGALNTEAFFGQGTRLTVV.

This clone was detected a few times. The chain couples TRBV11-2 to TRBJ2-1; D gene uncertain. V lost 2 bases and J 9 bases, leaving 8 bases between the germline ends. Germline CDR1 reads SGHAT; CDR2 reads FQNNGV. The CDR3 contains 12 residues. CDR3 protein: CASSLIASEQFF. In nucleotides, the CDR3 is TGTGCCAGCAGCTTAATAGCCTCTGAGCAGTTCTTC.

This clone was picked up one time. The rearrangement links TRBV5-1 to TRBJ2-1; 10 bases agree with TRBD2. V was pared by 4 bases and J by 6 bases, with 7 bases of the junction left unmatched. Germline V lookup: CDR1 SGHRS, CDR2 YFSETQ. The CDR3 is 15 amino acids. The CDR3 loop reads CASSPTSGISNEQFF. The CDR3 DNA is TGCGCCAGCAGCCCTACTAGCGGGATTTCCAATGAGCAGTTCTTC.

The chain joins TRBV2 to TRBJ2-7; weak D call: TRBD2 (6 bases). The V end was cut by 8 bases, the J end by 3 bases, with 17 bases between. Germline V CDR1 and CDR2: SNHLY, FYNNEI. The CDR3 spans 14 residues. The CDR3 spells CASRDGRALYEQYF. The CDR3 DNA sequence: TGTGCCAGCCGGGACGGGAGAGCCCTCTACGAGCAGTACTTC.

This chain connects TRBV28 to TRBJ2-1; 16 nucleotides match TRBD2. There are 17 residues in the CDR3. V was pared by 5 bases and J by 8 bases, with 9 bases of the junction left unmatched. From germline, CDR1 is MDHEN and CDR2 SYDVKM. The CDR3 nucleotides read TGTGCCAGCAGTCCAAGGGGACTAGCGGGAGGGCCTGATGAGCAGTTCTTC. Amino acids: CASSPRGLAGGPDEQFF.

The gene calls are TRBV3-1 (or the pseudogene TRBV3-2) and TRBJ1-6; 12 bases are a match to TRBD1. Trimming cost V 10 bases and J 9 bases; bases outside gene matches: 7. Germline CDR1 and CDR2: LGHDT and YNNKEL (reference sequence). This CDR3 contains 14 residues. CDR3 sequence: CATGVGQGASPLHF. In DNA, the CDR3 is TGTGCCACCGGAGTGGGACAGGGGGCTTCACCCCTCCACTTT.